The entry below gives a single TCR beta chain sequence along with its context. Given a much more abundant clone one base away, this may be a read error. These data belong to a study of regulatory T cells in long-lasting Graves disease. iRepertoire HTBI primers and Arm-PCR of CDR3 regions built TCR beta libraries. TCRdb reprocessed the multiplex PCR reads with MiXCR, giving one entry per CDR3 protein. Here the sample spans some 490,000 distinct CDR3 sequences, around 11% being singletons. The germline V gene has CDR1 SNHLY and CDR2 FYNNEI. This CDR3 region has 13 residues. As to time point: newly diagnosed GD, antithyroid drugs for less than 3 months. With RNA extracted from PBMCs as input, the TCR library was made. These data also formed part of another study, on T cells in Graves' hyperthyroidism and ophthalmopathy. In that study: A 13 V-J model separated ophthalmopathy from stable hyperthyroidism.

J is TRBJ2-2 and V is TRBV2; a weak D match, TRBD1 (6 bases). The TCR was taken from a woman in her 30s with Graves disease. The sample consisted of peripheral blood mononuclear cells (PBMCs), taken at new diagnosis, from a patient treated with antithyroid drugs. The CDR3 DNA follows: TGTGCCAGCACAGGGGCGGGCACCGGGGATCTGTTTTTT. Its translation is CASTGAGTGDLFF.